The 30 T cell receptor beta chains presented below share a single source sample, sequenced in a study of blood T cell repertoires in COVID-19. Produced via immunoSEQ multiplex PCR; TCRdb's table is partial and in-frame only. The table records roughly 250,000 clones, approximately 90% of them present only once. The sequenced sample consisted of peripheral blood. The receptors shown here come from a woman aged 40-49 years with acute or convalescent COVID-19.

The V call is TRBV7-9, the J call TRBJ1-4; TRBD1 matches at 7 bases. V gave up 2 bases and J gave up 7 bases; unmatched junction bases: 4. Germline CDR1 SEHNR, CDR2 FQNEAQ (reference sequence). The CDR3 is 14 residues long. CDR3 region: CASSLQGVPEKLFF. The DNA of the CDR3 is TGTGCCAGCAGCTTACAGGGGGTCCCTGAAAAACTGTTTTTT.

The chain carries TRBV5-1 and TRBJ2-5, with 8 bases aligning to TRBD2. The CDR3 contains 15 residues. V trimming: 0 bases; J trimming: 4 bases; junction bases outside the gene matches: 5. Germline V lookup: CDR1 SGHRS, CDR2 YFSETQ. CDR3 residues: CASSLAGGEGETQYF. The CDR3 coding sequence is TGCGCCAGCAGCTTGGCCGGGGGGGAAGGAGAGACCCAGTACTTC.

V and J are TRBV9 and TRBJ2-1, with 11 bases matching TRBD2. The V gene's germline CDR1 is SGDLS and CDR2 YYNGEE. Losses at the gene ends were 4 bases for V and 3 bases for J; bases not matched to a gene: 9. The CDR3 totals 17 residues. CDR3 sequence reads: CASSSRTSGRHYNEQFF. DNA for the CDR3: TGTGCCAGCAGCTCCCGGACTAGCGGGCGACACTACAATGAGCAGTTCTTC.

The gene calls are TRBV27 and TRBJ1-2; 10 positions agree with TRBD1. Trimming at V came to 4 bases and at J to 5 bases, leaving 4 bases not matched to a gene. Germline V gene sequence: CDR1 MNHEY, CDR2 SMNVEV (reference sequence). CDR3 length equals 14 residues. For the CDR3, the DNA is TGTGCCAGCAGTTCCGACAGGGGGCGATATGGCTACACCTTC. Translated: CASSSDRGRYGYTF.

The rearrangement uses TRBV5-4 and TRBJ2-3; 9 bases are shared with TRBD2. V shed 4 bases and J 5 bases; nucleotides not matched to a gene: 11. Germline V gene lookup returns CDR1 SGHNT and CDR2 YYREEE (reference sequence). CDR3 length: 16 amino acids. CDR3 loop: CASSPGAGGPVDTQYF. CDR3 coding DNA: TGTGCCAGCAGCCCCGGGGCGGGGGGGCCTGTAGATACGCAGTATTTT.

V and J are TRBV19 and TRBJ1-6, with 9 bases fitting TRBD1. Losses at the gene ends were 3 bases for V and 10 bases for J; bases not matched to a gene: 4. The V gene's germline CDR1 is LNHDA and CDR2 SQIVND (reference sequence). The CDR3 is made up of 14 amino acids. CDR3 DNA: TGTGCCAGTAGTATTCAGACAGGGGGATCACCCCTCCACTTT. It is translated as CASSIQTGGSPLHF. Based on the CDR3 plus reference TRBV19 and TRBJ1-6, the full variable domain is DGGITQSPKYLFRKEGQNVTLSCEQNLNHDAMYWYRQDPGQGLRLIYYSQIVNDFQKGDIAEGYSVSREKKESFPLTVTSAQKNPTAFYLCASSIQTGGSPLHFGNGTRLTVT.

The genes are TRBV9 and TRBJ1-2, with D perhaps TRBD1 (5 bases). This CDR3 spans 14 amino acids. Trimming shortened V by 0 bases and J by 4 bases, and 10 bases separated the two germline ends. Per the germline V gene, CDR1 is SGDLS and CDR2 is YYNGEE. The CDR3 bases are TGTGCCAGCAGCGTAGGGCAGGGCGGCTATGGCTACACCTTC. Amino acids: CASSVGQGGYGYTF.

The rearrangement joins TRBV3-1 (or the pseudogene TRBV3-2) to TRBJ2-3; weak D call: TRBD1 (5 bases). The germline V and J ends were trimmed by 0 bases and 2 bases, with 12 bases remaining between them. Looked up from germline, CDR1 is LGHDT and CDR2 is YNNKEL (reference sequence). The CDR3 runs 16 residues. The CDR3 DNA sequence: TGTGCCAGCAGCCAAGATTGGGGCGGCCCCACAGATACGCAGTATTTT. This gives the protein CASSQDWGGPTDTQYF.

This chain joins TRBV6-5 and TRBJ1-2; D gene unclear. The ends were cut back, 0 bases at V and 4 bases at J, with 12 bases in the middle. The germline V gene has CDR1 MNHEY and CDR2 SVGAGI. The CDR3 spans 15 residues. CDR3 residues: CASSYSGGKGYGYTF. CDR3 nucleotide sequence: TGTGCCAGCAGTTACTCGGGAGGAAAAGGCTATGGCTACACCTTC.

The rearrangement uses TRBV4-1 and TRBJ1-6; D remains unclear. Germline V CDR1 and CDR2: MGHRA, YSYEKL. Trimming removed 0 bases at V and 4 bases at J, with 7 bases between. This CDR3 comprises 15 residues. CDR3 region: CASSQDEGYNSPLHF. The CDR3 bases are TGCGCCAGCAGCCAAGATGAGGGTTATAATTCACCCCTCCACTTT.

For the CDR3, the DNA is TGTGCCAGCACCTTAATTTGGACAGGGGAGGACACCGGGGAGCTGTTTTTT. This translates into CASTLIWTGEDTGELFF. The rearrangement uses TRBV27 and TRBJ2-2; TRBD1 aligns across 9 bases. V shed 7 bases and J 3 bases; nucleotides not matched to a gene: 12. This CDR3 is built from 17 residues. Germline loops: CDR1 MNHEY, CDR2 SMNVEV (reference sequence).

The gene calls are TRBV18 and TRBJ1-1; weak D call: TRBD1 (6 bases). Germline CDR1 reads KGHSH; CDR2 reads LQKENI. The CDR3 covers 14 residues. V shed 3 bases and J shed 5 bases, with 13 bases lying between them. Written as DNA, the CDR3 is TGTGCCAGCTCACCTATGACAGGCGGGACTGAAGCTTTCTTT. This encodes CASSPMTGGTEAFF.

V and J are TRBV30 and TRBJ1-2, with unresolved D. Germline CDR1 reads GTSNPN; CDR2 reads SVGIG (reference sequence). CDR3 length: 13 residues. V lost 0 bases to trimming and J lost 1 base, with 6 bases between them. CDR3 coding DNA: TGTGCCTGGAGTGTACAGCATAACTATGGCTACACCTTC. This gives the protein CAWSVQHNYGYTF.

V usage is TRBV24-1 and J usage is TRBJ2-2, with D possibly TRBD2 on 6 matching bases. V lost 8 bases and J 6 bases, leaving 12 bases between the germline ends. CDR1 KGHDR and CDR2 SFDVKD come from the germline V gene. The CDR3 sequence is 13 residues long. The DNA of the CDR3 is TGTGCCACCAAGCCGCCGGGGGCCGGGGAGCTGTTTTTT. Residues: CATKPPGAGELFF.

This clone has only one observation. V usage is TRBV5-4 and J usage is TRBJ1-4; 9 bases are a match to TRBD1. CDR1 is SGHNT and CDR2 is YYREEE in the germline V gene (reference sequence). J was trimmed by 0 bases and V by 3 bases; bases with no gene match: 9. The CDR3 spans 18 residues. DNA of the CDR3: TGTGCCAGCAGCTCCCCGGGACAGGGTTCTGCAACTAATGAAAAACTGTTTTTT. This gives the protein CASSSPGQGSATNEKLFF. Looking up the rest from reference TRBV5-4 and TRBJ1-4 gives the full variable domain: ETGVTQSPTHLIKTRGQQVTLRCSSQSGHNTVSWYQQALGQGPQFIFQYYREEENGRGNFPPRFSGLQFPNYSSELNVNALELDDSALYLCASSSPGQGSATNEKLFFGSGTQLSVL.

The rearrangement uses TRBV27 and TRBJ1-2; 12 positions match TRBD1. There are 15 residues in the CDR3. Per the germline V gene, CDR1 is MNHEY and CDR2 is SMNVEV (reference sequence). Trimming took 7 bases from V and 4 from J; bases not matched to a gene: 7. The CDR3 nucleotides read TGTGCCAGCAAGGGGTTGGGACAGGGGGCCTATGGCTACACCTTC. It codes for CASKGLGQGAYGYTF.

The CDR3 sequence is CASSSSGQGQGYTF. In DNA, the CDR3 is TGCGCCAGCAGCTCCTCCGGACAGGGGCAGGGCTACACCTTC. The rearrangement joins TRBV5-1 to TRBJ1-2, with TRBD1 matching over 9 bases. CDR3 size: 14 residues. Trimming cost V 3 bases and J 8 bases; bases outside gene matches: 8. The germline V gene has CDR1 SGHRS and CDR2 YFSETQ. Full variable domain (remainder filled in from reference TRBV5-1 and TRBJ1-2): KAGVTQTPRYLIKTRGQQVTLSCSPISGHRSVSWYQQTPGQGLQFLFEYFSETQRNKGNFPGRFSGRQFSNSRSEMNVSTLELGDSALYLCASSSSGQGQGYTFGSGTRLTVV.

Here the CDR3 reads CASQWSGTEAFF. Here the CDR3 DNA reads TGTGCCAGCCAGTGGTCGGGCACTGAAGCTTTCTTT. J is TRBJ1-1 and V is TRBV11-2; D is unclear. Germline values: CDR1 SGHAT, CDR2 FQNNGV. The CDR3 runs 12 residues. Trimming shortened V by 8 bases and J by 4 bases, and 11 bases separated the two germline ends.

The genes are TRBV7-9 and TRBJ1-6; no firm D call. Trimming cost V 1 base and J 8 bases, with 6 bases left between them. Per germline, CDR1 SEHNR and CDR2 FQNEAQ (reference sequence). The CDR3 contains 13 residues. CDR3 coding DNA: TGTGCCAGCAGCTTAGTAATTGATTCACCCCTCCACTTT. Its translation: CASSLVIDSPLHF. Based on the CDR3 plus reference TRBV7-9 and TRBJ1-6, the full variable domain is DTGVSQNPRHKITKRGQNVTFRCDPISEHNRLYWYRQTLGQGPEFLTYFQNEAQLEKSRLLSDRFSAERPKGSFSTLEIQRTEQGDSAMYLCASSLVIDSPLHFGNGTRLTVT.

The V and J genes are TRBV6-1 and TRBJ2-3; D is possibly TRBD2 (6 bases). The CDR3 is 13 amino acids. In germline, CDR1 is MNHNS, CDR2 SASEGT. The V and J ends lost 0 bases and 5 bases respectively, with 6 bases between them. The CDR3 coding sequence is TGTGCCAGCAGTGAAGCGGGGGGAGATACGCAGTATTTT. Translation gives CASSEAGGDTQYF.

This clone has a single count. The rearrangement joins TRBV19 to TRBJ1-5; 8 bases fit TRBD1. Germline V lookup: CDR1 LNHDA, CDR2 SQIVND (reference sequence). The V segment lost 6 bases and the J segment 2 bases; nucleotides outside the gene matches: 6. The CDR3 contains 15 residues. The CDR3 coding sequence is TGTGCCAGTAGCATCCTGGACAGGGGCAATCAGCCCCAGCATTTT. Protein: CASSILDRGNQPQHF.

This chain uses TRBV7-6 with TRBJ1-4, with no clear D. The length of the CDR3 is 15 residues. Trimming cost V 3 bases and J 3 bases, with 11 bases left between them. The germline V gene has CDR1 SGHVS and CDR2 FNYEAQ. CDR3 protein: CASSLFPSANEKLFF. The CDR3, as DNA: TGTGCCAGCAGCTTGTTCCCTTCAGCTAATGAAAAACTGTTTTTT.

The gene calls are TRBV30 and TRBJ1-2, with 8 positions matching TRBD1. J lost 5 bases, V lost 5 bases, and 7 bases had no gene match. The CDR3 loop spans 13 amino acids. Germline values: CDR1 GTSNPN, CDR2 SVGIG (reference sequence). In nucleotides, the CDR3 is TGTGCCTGGGGCCCCGGGACAGGATATGGCTACACCTTC. Translating gives CAWGPGTGYGYTF.

J is TRBJ1-6 and V is TRBV5-4, with D unresolved. The CDR3 loop spans 14 amino acids. The V and J ends lost 0 bases and 7 bases respectively, with 8 bases between them. The germline V gene encodes CDR1 SGHNT and CDR2 YYREEE (reference sequence). The CDR3: CASSLGQPNSPLHF. The CDR3, as DNA: TGTGCCAGCAGCTTGGGACAACCGAATTCACCCCTCCACTTT.

The V gene is TRBV7-2, the J gene TRBJ1-3; the D is unclear. Per germline, CDR1 SGHTA and CDR2 FQGNSA. The CDR3 runs to 13 residues. The V and J ends lost 3 bases and 4 bases respectively, with 7 bases between them. The CDR3 sequence is CASSFPIGNTIYF. The CDR3, as DNA: TGTGCCAGCAGCTTCCCTATAGGAAACACCATATATTTT.

DNA for the CDR3: TGTGCCAGCAGCTTAATACGGGGGGCCCCCGGGGAGCTGTTTTTT. Translating gives CASSLIRGAPGELFF. This chain uses TRBV11-2 with TRBJ2-2; D is possibly TRBD2 (7 bases). Germline V gene sequence: CDR1 SGHAT, CDR2 FQNNGV. The CDR3 covers 15 residues. The V end lost 2 bases, the J end lost 6 bases, and 13 bases lay between the germline ends.

This sequence joins TRBV18 and TRBJ1-2; 10 bases line up with TRBD1. V lost 3 bases to trimming and J lost 5 bases; unmatched junction nucleotides: 6. CDR3 length: 15 residues. The germline V gene encodes CDR1 KGHSH and CDR2 LQKENI. The CDR3 nucleotides are TGTGCCAGCTCACCGGCCGGGACAGGGGAGTATGGCTACACCTTC. Amino acids: CASSPAGTGEYGYTF.

This chain connects TRBV19 to TRBJ2-4; 11 bases agree with TRBD1. Per the germline V gene, CDR1 is LNHDA and CDR2 is SQIVND (reference sequence). V dropped 4 bases and J dropped 7; count of bases not matched to a gene: 9. This CDR3 spans 16 amino acids. The CDR3 loop is CASSSSGTGGRNIQYF. The CDR3 region has the DNA TGTGCCAGTAGTAGCTCCGGGACAGGGGGTAGGAACATTCAGTACTTC.

The chain couples TRBV7-4 to TRBJ2-5, with TRBD2 identical over 7 bases. The CDR3 contains 14 residues. V gave up 1 base and J gave up 4 bases; unmatched junction bases: 3. Germline V gives CDR1 SGHVT, CDR2 SQSDAQ. The CDR3 is CASSLELAPETQYF. The DNA for the CDR3 is TGTGCCAGCAGCTTAGAACTAGCGCCAGAGACCCAGTACTTC. The full variable domain, in which reference TRBV7-4 and TRBJ2-5 provide the parts outside the CDR3, is GAGVSQSPRYKVAKRGRDVALRCDSISGHVTLYWYRQTLGQGSEVLTYSQSDAQRDKSGRPSGRFSAERPERSVSTLKIQRTEQGDSAVYLCASSLELAPETQYFGPGTRLLVL.

The rearrangement links TRBV19 to TRBJ1-4; tentatively, D is TRBD1 (6 bases). The CDR3 contains 13 residues. Trimming cost V 10 bases and J 3 bases, with 12 bases left between them. Germline-derived CDR1 and CDR2 are LNHDA and SQIVND (reference sequence). The CDR3 loop reads CATHRTANEKLFF. DNA of the CDR3: TGTGCCACCCACCGGACAGCTAATGAAAAACTGTTTTTT.